This T cell receptor beta chain was recorded in a study of blood T cells in healthy people across ages. V lost 2 bases to trimming and J lost 4 bases, with 12 bases between them. The CDR3 length is 14 residues. CDR1 is SGHVS and CDR2 is FNYEAQ in the germline V gene. This clonotype turned up a few times. The antigen is not known. Primers used in a second PCR of about 7 to 12 cycles were a sample-barcoded 5' primer and a J-beta primer mix. CDR3-containing paired-end reads numbering at least 2.5 million came from each sample. TCRdb passed the 5' RACE reads through MiXCR, listing each CDR3 protein once. Of about 1.8 million distinct CDR3 sequences in the sample, approximately 50% were seen once. The study's findings and limits: As age increased, TCR beta diversity per million T cells fell in a roughly linear fashion.

The specimen was blood. The chain links TRBV7-6 to TRBJ2-7; either TRBD1 or TRBD2 may fit D (5 bases each). This sequence was found in a woman between 40 and 55 years old in good health. CDR3 loop: CASSLSVGEYEQYF. In DNA, the CDR3 is TGTGCCAGCAGCTTAAGTGTGGGGGAATACGAGCAGTACTTC.